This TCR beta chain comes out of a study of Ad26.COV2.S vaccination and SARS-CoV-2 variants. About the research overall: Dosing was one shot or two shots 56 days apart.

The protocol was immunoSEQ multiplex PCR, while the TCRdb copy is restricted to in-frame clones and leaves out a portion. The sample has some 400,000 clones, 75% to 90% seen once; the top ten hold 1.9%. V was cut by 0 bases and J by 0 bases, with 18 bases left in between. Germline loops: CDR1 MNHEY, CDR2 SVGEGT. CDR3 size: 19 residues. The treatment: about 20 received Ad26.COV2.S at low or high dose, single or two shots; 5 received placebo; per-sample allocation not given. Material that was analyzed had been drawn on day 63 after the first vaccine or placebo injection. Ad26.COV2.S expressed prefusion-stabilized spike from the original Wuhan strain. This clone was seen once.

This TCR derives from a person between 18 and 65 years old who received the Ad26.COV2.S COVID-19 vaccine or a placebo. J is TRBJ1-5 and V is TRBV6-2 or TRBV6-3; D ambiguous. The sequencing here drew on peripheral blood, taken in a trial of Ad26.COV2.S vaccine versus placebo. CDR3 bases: TGTGCCAGCAGTTACTCAGGAATTGGGCAGCCACTTAGCAATCAGCCCCAGCATTTT. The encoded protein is CASSYSGIGQPLSNQPQHF.